The next 27 T cell receptor beta chains were all read from a single sample in a study of vaccination effects on CD4 cells after COVID-19. The antigens for these receptors are not known. Under the ViraFEST assay, PBMC were stimulated with viral peptide pools so that antigen-specific CD4+ T cells expanded. Sequencing was performed afterwards. Scientists isolated CD4+ T cells after an approximately 10-day culture period ended. Each participant was given two doses of one vaccine (BNT162b2 or mRNA-1273). Libraries were prepared by immunoSEQ multiplex PCR; TCRdb keeps only in-frame clonotypes and omits some of them. The table shows tens of thousands of clones, with roughly 63% occurring only once. The sample was CD4+ T cells from PBMCs cultured with SARS-CoV-2 spike peptides, taken after COVID-19 vaccination. Every receptor here comes from a human donor who received a COVID-19 vaccine.

The chain has TRBV3-1 (or the pseudogene TRBV3-2) and TRBJ1-2, with no clear D. V gave up 1 base and J gave up 7 bases, with 13 bases separating them. The CDR3 loop spans 14 amino acids. Looked up from germline, CDR1 is LGHDT and CDR2 is YNNKEL (reference sequence). CDR3 region: CASSQVTGLIGYTF. The CDR3 DNA reads as TGTGCCAGCAGCCAAGTTACGGGTTTAATTGGCTACACCTTC.

The chain combines TRBV3-1 (or the pseudogene TRBV3-2) with TRBJ1-2; no clear D. Germline CDR1 and CDR2: LGHDT and YNNKEL (reference sequence). The CDR3 totals 11 residues. V lost 0 bases to trimming and J lost 8 bases, with 4 bases between them. CDR3 loop: CASSQDWGYTF. In DNA, the CDR3 is TGTGCCAGCAGCCAAGATTGGGGCTACACCTTC.

The chain carries TRBV10-1 and TRBJ2-3; the D is unclear. The CDR3 spans 12 residues. Germline V gene data show CDR1 as WNHNN and CDR2 as SYGVQD (reference sequence). V was trimmed by 8 bases and J by 0 bases, leaving 6 bases between them. CDR3 protein: CASRASTDTQYF. The CDR3 nucleotides read TGCGCCAGCCGGGCTAGCACAGATACGCAGTATTTT.

This chain links TRBV3-1 (or the pseudogene TRBV3-2) with TRBJ2-3; 10 nucleotides agree with TRBD2. Germline trimming cut 3 bases from V and 5 bases from J; bases unmatched to any gene: 2. This CDR3 has 14 residues. Germline values: CDR1 LGHDT, CDR2 YNNKEL (reference sequence). The CDR3 DNA reads TGTGCCAGCAGCCAGAGACTAGCGGGAGATACGCAGTATTTT. Protein: CASSQRLAGDTQYF.

The rearrangement uses TRBV28 and TRBJ2-3, with 9 bases that match TRBD2. Germline V gene lookup returns CDR1 MDHEN and CDR2 SYDVKM. This CDR3 has 16 amino acids. V shed 7 bases, J shed 2 bases, and the junction held 10 bases outside the gene matches. In DNA, the CDR3 is TGTGCCAGCACTAACGCCGGGACTAGCATCACAGATACGCAGTATTTT. This translates into CASTNAGTSITDTQYF. Full variable domain (outside the CDR3, taken from reference TRBV28 and TRBJ2-3): DVKVTQSSRYLVKRTGEKVFLECVQDMDHENMFWYRQDPGLGLRLIYFSYDVKMKEKGDIPEGYSVSREKKERFSLILESASTNQTSMYLCASTNAGTSITDTQYFGPGTRLTVL.

In its sample, this clone was seen a few times. The V gene is TRBV5-1, the J gene TRBJ2-7; D is ambiguous. This CDR3 region has 16 residues. CDR1 is SGHRS, CDR2 YFSETQ, per germline. V lost 3 bases, J lost 1 base, and 17 bases lay in between. The CDR3 loop reads CASSSTRQYPSYEQYF. The DNA of the CDR3 is TGCGCCAGCAGCTCCACCAGGCAGTACCCTTCCTACGAGCAGTACTTC.

The chain joins TRBV19 to TRBJ2-2; D tentatively fits TRBD1 or TRBD2 (5 bases each). CDR1 is LNHDA, CDR2 SQIVND, per germline (reference sequence). Trimming took 6 bases from V and 6 from J, leaving 17 bases between them. The CDR3 contains 15 residues. The CDR3 loop reads CASSSTSRDPGELFF. CDR3 DNA sequence: TGTGCCAGTAGCTCAACCTCACGGGACCCCGGGGAGCTGTTTTTT.

The V and J genes are TRBV5-5 and TRBJ2-7; D is possibly TRBD2 (5 bases). From germline, CDR1 is SGHKS and CDR2 YYEKEE (reference sequence). The V end lost 2 bases, the J end lost 5 bases, and 17 bases lay between the germline ends. This CDR3 has 15 amino acids. CDR3 region: CASSFSGSPQDEQYF. In DNA, the CDR3 is TGTGCCAGCAGCTTTTCGGGATCACCCCAGGACGAGCAGTACTTC. Supplemented by reference TRBV5-5 and TRBJ2-7, the full variable domain reads DAGVTQSPTHLIKTRGQQVTLRCSPISGHKSVSWYQQVLGQGPQFIFQYYEKEERGRGNFPDRFSARQFPNYSSELNVNALLLGDSALYLCASSFSGSPQDEQYFGPGTRLTVT.

J is TRBJ2-2 and V is TRBV18, with 7 positions matching TRBD2. Germline CDR1 KGHSH, CDR2 LQKENI. V dropped 5 bases and J dropped 6; count of bases not matched to a gene: 12. The CDR3 totals 16 residues. The CDR3 DNA sequence: TGTGCCAGCTCATCAGGGCTTATTCTAGCGGCCGGGGAGCTGTTTTTT. Translation: CASSSGLILAAGELFF.

The rearrangement joins TRBV15 to TRBJ1-2, with TRBD1 as a possible D gene (5 bases). Germline values: CDR1 LNHNV, CDR2 YYDKDF (reference sequence). The CDR3 length is 13 residues. V was pared by 4 bases and J by 7 bases, with 13 bases between. CDR3 sequence (DNA): TGTGCCACCAGCACCCGGGGCGCGCTTGGCTACACCTTC. Translating it yields CATSTRGALGYTF. The variable domain in full, with the rest retrieved from reference TRBV15 and TRBJ1-2, is DAMVIQNPRYQVTQFGKPVTLSCSQTLNHNVMYWYQQKSSQAPKLLFHYYDKDFNNEADTPDNFQSRRPNTSFCFLDIRSPGLGDTAMYLCATSTRGALGYTFGSGTRLTVV.

J is TRBJ1-1 and V is TRBV15, with 10 bases aligning to TRBD1. The CDR3 has 16 amino acids. V trimming: 0 bases; J trimming: 6 bases; junction bases outside the gene matches: 7. The germline CDR1 and CDR2 sequences are LNHNV and YYDKDF (reference sequence). CDR3 coding DNA: TGTGCCACCAGCAGAGACAGGGGACAGGGGAGGGCTGAAGCTTTCTTT. The encoded protein is CATSRDRGQGRAEAFF.

The rearrangement links TRBV7-2 to TRBJ2-5; 7 bases align to TRBD1. After removal of 5 bases from V and 3 bases from J, the junction contained 6 bases not matched to a gene. The CDR3 runs 14 residues. From germline, CDR1 is SGHTA and CDR2 FQGNSA. This CDR3 is CASSGGGTEETQYF. As DNA, the CDR3 is TGTGCCAGCAGCGGTGGTGGGACAGAAGAGACCCAGTACTTC.

In its sample, this clone was seen a few times. The chain is built from TRBV15 and TRBJ2-7; tentatively, D is TRBD2 (6 bases). Deletions cut 0 bases from V and 4 bases from J, with 16 bases between. Germline CDR1 and CDR2: LNHNV and YYDKDF (reference sequence). CDR3 length: 16 amino acids. The CDR3 bases are TGTGCCACCAGCAGAGATCAGACTAGGCAATTATACGAGCAGTACTTC. Amino acids: CATSRDQTRQLYEQYF.

The chain links TRBV6-5 to TRBJ1-1; TRBD1 might be the D (5 bases). The CDR3 is 13 amino acids. Trimming pared 6 bases from V and 11 bases from J, leaving 19 bases between. Germline CDR1 and CDR2: MNHEY and SVGAGI. CDR3 nucleotide sequence: TGTGCCAGCAGGCGGGGGACCGGACGAGGGGCTTTCTTT. It yields the protein CASRRGTGRGAFF.

This clone turned up a few times. The chain joins TRBV7-2 to TRBJ2-5; D not resolved. The ends were cut back, 7 bases at V and 4 bases at J, with 19 bases in the middle. Germline V CDR1 and CDR2: SGHTA, FQGNSA. The CDR3 loop spans 15 amino acids. CDR3 sequence: CASTFSVLSAETQYF. CDR3 DNA: TGTGCCAGCACCTTCTCCGTCCTGTCCGCAGAGACCCAGTACTTC.

DNA of the CDR3: TGTGCCAGCAGTTCGGGACAGGGGATCAATACGCAGTATTTT. This gives the protein CASSSGQGINTQYF. The V and J genes are TRBV25-1 and TRBJ2-3; 10 bases line up with TRBD1. The V and J ends lost 5 bases and 7 bases, in that order; junction bases with no gene match: 6. The CDR3 covers 14 residues. Germline values: CDR1 MGHDK, CDR2 SYGVNS.

The chain is built from TRBV3-1 (or the pseudogene TRBV3-2) and TRBJ1-1, with D perhaps matching TRBD1 (5 bases). V dropped 0 bases and J dropped 11 bases, with 13 bases sitting between them. The CDR3 covers 13 residues. The germline gives CDR1 LGHDT, CDR2 YNNKEL (reference sequence). CDR3 bases: TGTGCCAGCAGCCAAGACGGGGTGGGACGGGCTTTCTTT. It is translated as CASSQDGVGRAFF.

The chain links TRBV27 to TRBJ2-2; D is unclear. This CDR3 has 16 amino acids. Germline loops: CDR1 MNHEY, CDR2 SMNVEV (reference sequence). The germline V and J ends were trimmed by 3 bases and 3 bases, with 14 bases remaining between them. This CDR3 is CASSFTKVGHTGELFF. CDR3 sequence (DNA): TGTGCCAGCAGTTTCACGAAAGTTGGGCACACCGGGGAGCTGTTTTTT.

This chain connects TRBV10-3 to TRBJ2-1; D is perhaps TRBD2 (5 bases). The V end lost 0 bases, the J end lost 6 bases, and 9 bases lay between the germline ends. Germline CDR1 is ENHRY and CDR2 is SYGVKD. This CDR3 is 14 amino acids long. The CDR3 sequence is CAISESLAPNEQFF. DNA for the CDR3: TGTGCCATCAGTGAGTCCCTAGCACCCAATGAGCAGTTCTTC.

The chain carries TRBV7-9 and TRBJ2-1, with D perhaps given as TRBD1 or TRBD2 (6 bases each). Trimming removed 7 bases at V and 4 bases at J, with 29 bases between. Germline V gene sequence: CDR1 SEHNR, CDR2 FQNEAQ (reference sequence). There are 19 residues in the CDR3. This chain's CDR3 is CASTRGSGGRGWGYNEQFF. CDR3 nucleotide sequence: TGTGCCAGCACCCGGGGGTCCGGGGGCCGGGGATGGGGTTACAATGAGCAGTTCTTC.

The chain joins TRBV18 to TRBJ2-7, with D possibly matching TRBD1 (6 bases). V lost 3 bases to trimming and J lost 5 bases, with 14 bases between them. CDR3 size: 14 residues. Germline CDR1 is KGHSH and CDR2 is LQKENI. The CDR3 nucleotides read TGTGCCAGCTCACCGAGGGGGATTAACAACGAGCAGTACTTC. Translated, it gives CASSPRGINNEQYF.

This clone was counted a single time. The chain combines TRBV11-3 with TRBJ2-3, with D possibly being TRBD2 (7 bases). CDR1 and CDR2 from the germline V gene are SGHNT and YENEEA. Between the trimmed V and J ends, which lost 1 base and 3 bases, there was a span of 20 bases. The CDR3 contains 18 residues. The CDR3, as DNA: TGTGCCAGCAGCTTAGGAGAGGTATTCGGGGGGCTTACAGATACGCAGTATTTT. This encodes CASSLGEVFGGLTDTQYF.

This clone has only a few counts. The chain employs TRBV14 and TRBJ2-7; no clear D gene. Between the trimmed V and J ends, which lost 8 bases and 6 bases, there was a span of 8 bases. Germline V gene lookup returns CDR1 SGHDN and CDR2 FVKESK. The CDR3 has 10 residues. The CDR3 reads CASARREQYF. The CDR3 coding sequence is TGTGCCAGCGCTCGACGCGAGCAGTACTTC.

The CDR3 loop is CASSDDSYGYTF. The CDR3 DNA sequence: TGCGCCAGCAGTGATGACAGCTATGGCTACACCTTC. The V call is TRBV5-1, the J call TRBJ1-2; possibly TRBD1 for D (5 bases). The CDR3 length is 12 residues. The V and J ends lost 5 bases and 4 bases respectively, with 9 bases between them. Per germline, CDR1 SGHRS and CDR2 YFSETQ.

This clone showed up just a few times. The J gene is TRBJ2-7, the V gene TRBV29-1; D call uncertain. Germline V gene lookup returns CDR1 SQVTM and CDR2 ANQGSEA. The V end was cut by 6 bases, the J end by 6 bases, with 12 bases between. The CDR3 has 11 amino acids. CDR3 nucleotides: TGCAGCGTCGGAAGTAGTCGCGAGCAGTACTTC. It translates to CSVGSSREQYF.

The chain uses TRBV29-1 and TRBJ2-5, with 16 bases that match TRBD2. This CDR3 comprises 16 residues. The germline V gene has CDR1 SQVTM and CDR2 ANQGSEA. The V gene end was trimmed by 7 bases and the J gene end by 1 base; junction bases not matched to a gene: 6. CDR3 coding DNA: TGCAGCGCCAGGGGACTAGCGGGGGGGCTCCAAGAGACCCAGTACTTC. It is translated as CSARGLAGGLQETQYF.

The rearrangement joins TRBV4-1 to TRBJ2-1; the match to TRBD2 covers 12 bases. The germline V gene encodes CDR1 MGHRA and CDR2 YSYEKL. V shed 0 bases, J shed 8 bases, and the junction held 5 bases outside the gene matches. The CDR3 is 16 residues long. The CDR3 sequence is CASSQDLAGGLDEQFF. CDR3 sequence (DNA): TGCGCCAGCAGCCAAGATCTAGCGGGAGGGCTCGATGAGCAGTTCTTC.